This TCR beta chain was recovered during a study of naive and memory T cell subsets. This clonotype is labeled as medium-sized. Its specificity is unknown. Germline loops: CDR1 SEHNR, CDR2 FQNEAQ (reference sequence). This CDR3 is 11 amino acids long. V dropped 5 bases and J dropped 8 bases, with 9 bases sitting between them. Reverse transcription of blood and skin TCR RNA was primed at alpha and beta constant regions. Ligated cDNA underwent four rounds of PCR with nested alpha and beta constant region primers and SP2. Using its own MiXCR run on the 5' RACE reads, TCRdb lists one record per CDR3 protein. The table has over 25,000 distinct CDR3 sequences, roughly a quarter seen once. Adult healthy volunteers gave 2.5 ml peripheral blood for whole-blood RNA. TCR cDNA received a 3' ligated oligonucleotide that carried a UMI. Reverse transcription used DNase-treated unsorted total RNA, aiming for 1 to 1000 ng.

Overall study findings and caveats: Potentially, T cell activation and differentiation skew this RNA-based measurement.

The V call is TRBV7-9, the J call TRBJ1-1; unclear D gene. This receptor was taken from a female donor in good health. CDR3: CASSALMEAFF. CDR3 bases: TGTGCCAGCAGCGCCCTGATGGAAGCTTTCTTT.